This TCR beta chain was identified in a study of blood T cell repertoires in COVID-19. In the study overall: Sample material is recorded as cDNA or gDNA derived from T cells, B-cell-depleted T cells, or PBMCs.

Participants reported their clinical history, and cohort assignment relied on those reports. Trimming took 7 bases from V and 3 from J, leaving 12 bases between them. Germline CDR1 LNHDA, CDR2 SQIVND (reference sequence). This CDR3 has 13 residues. This clone was found a few times. The assay was immunoSEQ multiplex PCR, and TCRdb's table has in-frame clones only and misses some. This table has about 240,000 clones, 70% to 90% appearing once. V is TRBV19 and J is TRBJ1-2; no reliable D call. Sequenced material: PBMCs or T cells enriched from blood (not recorded which). The clonotype originates from a middle-aged woman with acute COVID-19. CDR3 in amino acids: CASTQALHYGYTF. Here the CDR3 DNA reads TGTGCCAGTACCCAGGCCCTCCACTATGGCTACACCTTC.